These 11 T cell receptor beta chains came from one sample sequenced in a study of blood T cell repertoires in COVID-19. Measured with immunoSEQ multiplex PCR; TCRdb has only the in-frame clones, and not every one. Of 130,000 or so clones listed, about four fifths were seen once; the top ten hold roughly 16%. The sample comprised peripheral blood. The receptors come from a man between 60 and 75 years old with active or convalescent COVID-19.

Only one count was recorded for this clone. The chain is built from TRBV10-3 and TRBJ1-2, with D tentatively TRBD1 (5 bases). CDR1 and CDR2 (germline): ENHRY, SYGVKD. This CDR3 has 13 amino acids. V lost 2 bases to trimming and J lost 4 bases, with 8 bases between them. In DNA, the CDR3 is TGTGCCATCAGTGAGACGGGGGGCTATGGCTACACCTTC. This translates into CAISETGGYGYTF.

The chain carries TRBV5-1 and TRBJ2-3, with D maybe TRBD1 (6 bases). This CDR3 is built from 15 residues. The ends were cut back, 4 bases at V and 5 bases at J, with 17 bases in the middle. The V gene's germline CDR1 is SGHRS and CDR2 YFSETQ. For the CDR3, the DNA is TGCGCCAGCAGCGTACAGGGAAATAGTGTAGATACGCAGTATTTT. Its translation: CASSVQGNSVDTQYF.

This chain links TRBV11-2 with TRBJ1-1; D is possibly TRBD1 (5 bases). Between the trimmed V and J ends, which lost 4 bases and 5 bases, there was a span of 11 bases. Germline values: CDR1 SGHAT, CDR2 FQNNGV. The CDR3 totals 13 residues. The CDR3 reads CASSYTGGTEAFF. In nucleotides, the CDR3 is TGTGCCAGCAGCTATACGGGGGGAACTGAAGCTTTCTTT.

V is TRBV19 and J is TRBJ2-3; TRBD2 matches 10 bases. This CDR3 contains 15 residues. In germline, CDR1 is LNHDA, CDR2 SQIVND (reference sequence). Unmatched junction bases numbered 6, after V lost 5 bases and J lost 4 bases. The CDR3 nucleotides read TGTGCCAGTAGTCTCCTAGCGGGAGTCTCAGATACGCAGTATTTT. Translated, it gives CASSLLAGVSDTQYF.

This chain uses TRBV10-3 with TRBJ1-2, with TRBD1 as a possible D gene (5 bases). Deletions cut 3 bases from V and 3 bases from J, with 14 bases between. CDR3 length: 15 amino acids. In germline, CDR1 is ENHRY, CDR2 SYGVKD. The CDR3 here is CAISDRPDSYYGYTF. The CDR3 coding sequence is TGTGCCATCAGTGACCGACCTGACAGCTACTATGGCTACACCTTC.

There are a few counts of this clone. V gene TRBV5-6 combines with J gene TRBJ2-1, with TRBD1 identical over 7 bases. Germline lookup yields CDR1 SGHDT and CDR2 YYEEEE. J gave up 0 bases and V 4 bases, and 4 bases lay outside the gene matches. CDR3 length: 15 amino acids. CDR3 coding DNA: TGTGCCAGCAGCCTGGGACAGCTCTCCTACAATGAGCAGTTCTTC. It encodes CASSLGQLSYNEQFF. The full variable domain, its missing parts supplied by reference TRBV5-6 and TRBJ2-1, is DAGVTQSPTHLIKTRGQQVTLRCSPKSGHDTVSWYQQALGQGPQFIFQYYEEEERQRGNFPDRFSGHQFPNYSSELNVNALLLGDSALYLCASSLGQLSYNEQFFGPGTRLTVL.

The J gene is TRBJ1-1, the V gene TRBV7-8, with a tentative D call TRBD1 (5 bases). The V end was cut by 1 base, the J end by 11 bases, with 17 bases between. The CDR3 covers 14 residues. Germline CDR1 and CDR2: SGHVS and FQNEAQ. The CDR3 loop is CASSLGGEVEGAFF. The DNA of the CDR3 is TGTGCCAGCAGCTTAGGTGGGGAGGTGGAGGGGGCTTTCTTT.

This sequence joins TRBV28 and TRBJ1-4; 8 nucleotides match TRBD1. With 7 bases clipped from V and 8 bases from J, the junction kept 15 bases outside the gene matches. CDR1 and CDR2 (germline): MDHEN, SYDVKM. CDR3 size: 16 residues. This CDR3 is CASTDLAPQGAEKLFF. In nucleotides, the CDR3 is TGTGCCAGCACCGACCTCGCCCCGCAGGGGGCAGAAAAACTGTTTTTT.

The chain carries TRBV3-1 (or the pseudogene TRBV3-2) and TRBJ1-2; D may be TRBD1 (5 bases). V lost 3 bases and J 8 bases, leaving 16 bases between the germline ends. This CDR3 contains 14 residues. Germline lookup yields CDR1 LGHDT and CDR2 YNNKEL (reference sequence). The CDR3 DNA reads as TGTGCCAGCAGCCAGCGGGACGGCCTGAGGGGCTACACCTTC. This encodes CASSQRDGLRGYTF.

This clone turned up a few times. The J gene is TRBJ1-3, the V gene TRBV6-6; TRBD1 is a possible D gene (5 bases). Trimming left V 0 bases short and J 9 bases short, with 6 bases between. This CDR3 contains 12 residues. Germline V CDR1 and CDR2: MNHNY, SVGAGI (reference sequence). The CDR3 sequence is CASSYSGGTIYF. In DNA form, the CDR3 reads TGTGCCAGCAGTTACTCCGGGGGCACCATATATTTT.

V and J are TRBV18 and TRBJ2-1; a weak D match, TRBD2 (6 bases). Trimming took off 4 bases at V and 2 bases at J, with 18 bases between the two ends. CDR1 and CDR2 from the germline V gene are KGHSH and LQKENI. This CDR3 contains 17 residues. The CDR3 bases are TGTGCCAGCTCACTGGCCCCGTCCGGGGGTACCTACAATGAGCAGTTCTTC. Translated: CASSLAPSGGTYNEQFF.